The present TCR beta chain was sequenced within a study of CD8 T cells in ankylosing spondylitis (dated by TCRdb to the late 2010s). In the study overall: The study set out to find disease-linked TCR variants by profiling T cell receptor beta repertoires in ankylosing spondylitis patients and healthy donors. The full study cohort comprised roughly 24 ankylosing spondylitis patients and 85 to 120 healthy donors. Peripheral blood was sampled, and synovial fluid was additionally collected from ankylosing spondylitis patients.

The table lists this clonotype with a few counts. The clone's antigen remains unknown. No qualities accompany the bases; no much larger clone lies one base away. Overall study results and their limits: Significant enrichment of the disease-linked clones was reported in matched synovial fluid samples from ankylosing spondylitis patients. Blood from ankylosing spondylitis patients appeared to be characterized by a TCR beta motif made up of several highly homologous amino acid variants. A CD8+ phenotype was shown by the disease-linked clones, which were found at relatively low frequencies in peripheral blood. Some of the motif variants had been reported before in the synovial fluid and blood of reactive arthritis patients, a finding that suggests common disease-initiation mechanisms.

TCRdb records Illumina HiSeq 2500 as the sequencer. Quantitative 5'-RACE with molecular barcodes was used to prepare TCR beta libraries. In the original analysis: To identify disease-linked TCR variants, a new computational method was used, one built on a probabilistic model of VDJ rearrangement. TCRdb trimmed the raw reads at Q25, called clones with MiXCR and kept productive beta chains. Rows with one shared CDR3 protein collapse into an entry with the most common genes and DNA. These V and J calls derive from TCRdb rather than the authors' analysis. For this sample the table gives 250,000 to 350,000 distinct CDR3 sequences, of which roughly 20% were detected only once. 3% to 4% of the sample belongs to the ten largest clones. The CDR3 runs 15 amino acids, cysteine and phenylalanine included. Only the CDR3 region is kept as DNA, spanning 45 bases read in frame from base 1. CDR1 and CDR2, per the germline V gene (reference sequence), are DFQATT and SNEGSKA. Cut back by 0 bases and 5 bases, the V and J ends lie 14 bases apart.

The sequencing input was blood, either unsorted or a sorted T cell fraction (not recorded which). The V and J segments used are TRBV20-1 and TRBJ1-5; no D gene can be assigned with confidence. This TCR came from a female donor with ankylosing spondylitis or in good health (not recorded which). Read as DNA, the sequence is TGCAGTGCTAGAGACGGGCGGAGTTACCATCAGCCCCAGCATTTT. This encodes CSARDGRSYHQPQHF.